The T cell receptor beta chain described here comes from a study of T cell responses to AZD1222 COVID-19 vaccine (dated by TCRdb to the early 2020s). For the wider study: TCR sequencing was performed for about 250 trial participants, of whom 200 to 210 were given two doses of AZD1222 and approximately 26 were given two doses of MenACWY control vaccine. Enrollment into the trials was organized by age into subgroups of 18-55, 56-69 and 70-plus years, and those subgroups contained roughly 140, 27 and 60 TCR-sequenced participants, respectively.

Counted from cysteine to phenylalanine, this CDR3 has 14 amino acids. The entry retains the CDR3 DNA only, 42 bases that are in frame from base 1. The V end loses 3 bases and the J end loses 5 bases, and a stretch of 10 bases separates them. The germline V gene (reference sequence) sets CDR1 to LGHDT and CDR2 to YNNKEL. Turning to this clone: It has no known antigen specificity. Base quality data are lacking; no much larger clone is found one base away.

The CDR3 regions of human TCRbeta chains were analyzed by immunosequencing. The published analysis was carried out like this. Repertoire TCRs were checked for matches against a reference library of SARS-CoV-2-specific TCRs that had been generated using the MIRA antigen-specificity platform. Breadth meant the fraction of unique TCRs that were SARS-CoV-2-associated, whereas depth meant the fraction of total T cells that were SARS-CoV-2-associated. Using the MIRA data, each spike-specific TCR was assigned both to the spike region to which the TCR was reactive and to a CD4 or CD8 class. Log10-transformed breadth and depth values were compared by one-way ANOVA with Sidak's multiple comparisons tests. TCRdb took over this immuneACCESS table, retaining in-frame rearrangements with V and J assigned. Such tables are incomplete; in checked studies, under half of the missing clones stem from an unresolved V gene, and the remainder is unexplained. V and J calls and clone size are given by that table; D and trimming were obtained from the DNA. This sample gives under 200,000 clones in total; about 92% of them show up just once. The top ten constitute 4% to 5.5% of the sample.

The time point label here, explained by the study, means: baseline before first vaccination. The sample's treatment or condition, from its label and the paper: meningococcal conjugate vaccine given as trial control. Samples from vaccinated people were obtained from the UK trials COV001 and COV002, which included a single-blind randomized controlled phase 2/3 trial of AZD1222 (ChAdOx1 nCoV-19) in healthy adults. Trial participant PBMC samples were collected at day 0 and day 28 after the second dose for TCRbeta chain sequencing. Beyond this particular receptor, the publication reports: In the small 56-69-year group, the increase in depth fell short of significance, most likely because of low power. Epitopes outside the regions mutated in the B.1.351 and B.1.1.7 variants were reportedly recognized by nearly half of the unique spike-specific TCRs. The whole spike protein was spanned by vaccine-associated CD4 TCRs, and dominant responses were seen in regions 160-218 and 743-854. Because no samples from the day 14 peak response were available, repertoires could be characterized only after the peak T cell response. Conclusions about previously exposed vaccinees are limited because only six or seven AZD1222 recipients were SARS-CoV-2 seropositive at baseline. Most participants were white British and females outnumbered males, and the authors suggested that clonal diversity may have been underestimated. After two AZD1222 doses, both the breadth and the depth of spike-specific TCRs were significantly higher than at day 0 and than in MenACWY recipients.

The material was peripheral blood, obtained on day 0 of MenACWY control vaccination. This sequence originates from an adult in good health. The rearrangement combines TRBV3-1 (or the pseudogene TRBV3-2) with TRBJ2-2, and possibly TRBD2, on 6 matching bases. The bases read TGTGCCAGCAGCCAGGGGGGATGGACCGGGGAGCTGTTTTTT. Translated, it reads CASSQGGWTGELFF.